These 21 T cell receptor beta chains were all obtained from the same sample, sequenced in a study of blood T cell repertoires in COVID-19. Generated by immunoSEQ multiplex PCR, the TCRdb table keeps only in-frame clones and is missing some. The table includes roughly 120,000 clones, 82% detected once. The sample comprised peripheral blood. The receptors shown here come from a woman between 55 and 75 years old with acute or convalescent COVID-19.

The chain employs TRBV6-5 and TRBJ1-1; D is unclear. The CDR3 consists of 13 residues. The germline V and J ends were trimmed by 6 bases and 5 bases, with 13 bases remaining between them. Per germline, CDR1 MNHEY and CDR2 SVGAGI. In DNA form, the CDR3 reads TGTGCCAGCAGCAAGCCCCCCTCAACTGAAGCTTTCTTT. Translated, it gives CASSKPPSTEAFF.

The V call is TRBV11-3, the J call TRBJ1-4, with D possibly TRBD1 on 6 matching bases. In germline, CDR1 is SGHNT, CDR2 YENEEA. This CDR3 is built from 14 residues. The ends were cut back, 7 bases at V and 8 bases at J, with 17 bases in the middle. The CDR3 region is CASTSGPTGEKLFF. CDR3 nucleotides: TGTGCCAGCACTTCGGGACCGACAGGAGAAAAACTGTTTTTT.

The chain carries TRBV4-1 and TRBJ2-7; D is unclear. The CDR3 is made up of 15 amino acids. Per the germline V gene, CDR1 is MGHRA and CDR2 is YSYEKL. Deletions cut 3 bases from V and 2 bases from J, with 14 bases between. The CDR3 DNA sequence: TGCGCCAGCAGCCAGGTTTATCCAGGTGCCTACGAGCAGTACTTC. It is translated as CASSQVYPGAYEQYF.

The CDR3 DNA reads as TGCGCCAGCAGTCCACACCGTTGCCCGGACAGGGGGGGAATCTCTGGAAACACCATATATTTT. Protein: CASSPHRCPDRGGISGNTIYF. This chain connects TRBV10-1 to TRBJ1-3, with 10 bases lining up with TRBD1. The V and J ends lost 5 bases and 0 bases, in that order; junction bases with no gene match: 19. CDR3 length: 21 amino acids. CDR1 is WNHNN, CDR2 SYGVQD, per germline (reference sequence).

The V and J genes are TRBV12-5 and TRBJ2-7; the D gene is possibly TRBD2 (7 bases). Trimming left V 3 bases short and J 4 bases short, with 19 bases between. The CDR3 runs to 16 residues. Germline values: CDR1 LGHNT, CDR2 FRNRAP. DNA for the CDR3: TGTGCTAGTGGTTTAGGGCACGGGGGGCGGCCGTACGAGCAGTACTTC. Its protein is CASGLGHGGRPYEQYF.

V is TRBV5-1 and J is TRBJ1-1; no firm D call. CDR1 and CDR2 from the germline V gene are SGHRS and YFSETQ. With 3 bases removed from V and 5 bases from J, the gap between germline ends came to 11 bases. The length of the CDR3 is 13 residues. The CDR3 is CASSSAFGTEAFF. The CDR3 DNA sequence: TGCGCCAGCAGCTCGGCCTTCGGGACTGAAGCTTTCTTT.

This clone was detected only once. The V and J genes are TRBV6-2 or TRBV6-3 and TRBJ1-1; 8 bases match TRBD1. This CDR3 contains 18 residues. With V trimmed by 6 bases and J by 1 base, 16 bases remained unmatched. Germline V gene sequence: CDR1 MNHEY, CDR2 SVGEGT. The CDR3 coding sequence is TGTGCCAGCAGCCGCACCCGCAGGGGGCTTGGAGCGAACACTGAAGCTTTCTTT. Translating it yields CASSRTRRGLGANTEAFF.

This clone was detected only once. The chain joins TRBV6-2 or TRBV6-3 to TRBJ2-1; 9 nucleotides line up with TRBD1. Germline V gene lookup returns CDR1 MNHEY and CDR2 SVGEGT. CDR3 length: 15 amino acids. V lost 6 bases, J lost 8 bases, and 11 bases stayed unmatched. The CDR3 loop reads CASSPGGQGPHEQFF. CDR3 DNA: TGTGCCAGCAGCCCAGGGGGACAGGGACCTCATGAGCAGTTCTTC.

The J gene is TRBJ2-2, the V gene TRBV2; D is perhaps TRBD1 (5 bases). V was trimmed by 2 bases and J by 2 bases, leaving 9 bases between them. Germline V gene lookup returns CDR1 SNHLY and CDR2 FYNNEI. This CDR3 has 15 amino acids. The CDR3 reads CASSERQGNTGELFF. The CDR3 DNA follows: TGTGCCAGCAGTGAACGGCAGGGAAACACCGGGGAGCTGTTTTTT. Using reference TRBV2 and TRBJ2-2 for the parts outside the CDR3, the full variable domain is EPEVTQTPSHQVTQMGQEVILRCVPISNHLYFYWYRQILGQKVEFLVSFYNNEISEKSEIFDDQFSVERPDGSNFTLKIRSTKLEDSAMYFCASSERQGNTGELFFGEGSRLTVL.

V usage is TRBV10-3 and J usage is TRBJ2-2; 9 nucleotides line up with TRBD1. In germline, CDR1 is ENHRY, CDR2 SYGVKD. J was trimmed by 6 bases and V by 6 bases; bases with no gene match: 20. The CDR3 is 19 residues long. CDR3 in amino acids: CAIRLTSGTGNPSSGELFF. CDR3 nucleotide sequence: TGTGCCATCAGACTAACCTCCGGGACAGGGAACCCTAGCTCCGGGGAGCTGTTTTTT.

About this clone: One end of the junction fails to match germline, which may point to a read error. The chain joins TRBV6-6 to TRBJ2-7; 8 bases fit TRBD1. Per germline, CDR1 MNHNY and CDR2 SVGAGI (reference sequence). CDR3 length: 8 amino acids. The CDR3 here is CATGQGFF. DNA for the CDR3: TGTGCCACCGGACAGGGCTTCTTC.

V usage is TRBV28 and J usage is TRBJ2-7, with 7 bases lining up with TRBD2. This CDR3 region has 13 residues. After removal of 5 bases from V and 4 bases from J, the junction contained 5 bases not matched to a gene. Germline assignment: CDR1 MDHEN and CDR2 SYDVKM. The CDR3, as DNA: TGTGCCAGCAGTCAGACTAGCCGGTACGAGCAGTACTTC. Translated, it gives CASSQTSRYEQYF. Supplemented by reference TRBV28 and TRBJ2-7, the full variable domain reads DVKVTQSSRYLVKRTGEKVFLECVQDMDHENMFWYRQDPGLGLRLIYFSYDVKMKEKGDIPEGYSVSREKKERFSLILESASTNQTSMYLCASSQTSRYEQYFGPGTRLTVT.

The chain joins TRBV6-5 to TRBJ1-1, with D possibly being TRBD1 (6 bases). CDR3 length: 14 amino acids. Between the trimmed V and J ends, which lost 0 bases and 4 bases, there was a span of 9 bases. From germline, CDR1 is MNHEY and CDR2 SVGAGI. The CDR3 DNA sequence: TGTGCCAGCAGTTACTCTCAGGGGATCACTGAAGCTTTCTTT. Its protein product is CASSYSQGITEAFF.

This chain uses TRBV5-1 with TRBJ1-3, with 7 bases identical to TRBD1. The germline gives CDR1 SGHRS, CDR2 YFSETQ. CDR3 length equals 15 residues. J gave up 5 bases and V 3 bases, and 8 bases lay outside the gene matches. The CDR3 loop is CASSSTGDSRNTIYF. The CDR3 DNA reads as TGCGCCAGCAGCTCAACCGGGGACAGCCGAAACACCATATATTTT.

The gene calls are TRBV9 and TRBJ1-1; 7 bases fit TRBD1. The length of the CDR3 is 13 residues. Germline V lookup: CDR1 SGDLS, CDR2 YYNGEE. The trim removed 3 bases at V and 7 bases at J, leaving 6 bases unmatched. CDR3 in DNA: TGTGCCAGCAGCGGCGGAGGGGGCATTGAAGCTTTCTTT. Its protein product is CASSGGGGIEAFF.

This clone was observed a handful of times. V gene TRBV27 combines with J gene TRBJ2-1; 7 positions match TRBD1. CDR1 and CDR2 (germline): MNHEY, SMNVEV (reference sequence). V lost 6 bases to trimming and J lost 0 bases; unmatched junction nucleotides: 5. The CDR3 runs to 15 residues. For the CDR3, the DNA is TGTGCCAGCAGCCGCGGACAGGACTCCTACAATGAGCAGTTCTTC. This gives the protein CASSRGQDSYNEQFF.

The chain is built from TRBV29-1 and TRBJ2-1; D call uncertain. The germline gives CDR1 SQVTM, CDR2 ANQGSEA. Trimming pared 4 bases from V and 4 bases from J, leaving 8 bases between. The CDR3 is 12 residues long. DNA for the CDR3: TGCAGCGTTGTCCCAGGATACAATGAGCAGTTCTTC. Translation: CSVVPGYNEQFF.

This clone has just one count. This rearrangement joins TRBV19 to TRBJ2-3; 9 bases agree with TRBD2. Unmatched junction bases numbered 8, after V lost 7 bases and J lost 0 bases. CDR3 length: 16 residues. The V gene's germline CDR1 is LNHDA and CDR2 SQIVND (reference sequence). Here the CDR3 reads CASTGGRGFSTDTQYF. The CDR3 bases are TGTGCCAGTACCGGCGGGAGGGGGTTTAGCACAGATACGCAGTATTTT.

The rearrangement links TRBV11-3 to TRBJ2-7; a possible D gene is TRBD1 (6 bases). The V end lost 4 bases, the J end lost 4 bases, and 17 bases lay between the germline ends. Germline CDR1 reads SGHNT; CDR2 reads YENEEA. The CDR3 runs to 15 residues. CDR3 coding DNA: TGTGCCAGCAGCTCCCCACAGGGATCTCCTTACGAGCAGTACTTC. This sequence encodes CASSSPQGSPYEQYF.

This clone has just a few counts. The rearrangement links TRBV28 to TRBJ1-5, with D maybe TRBD1 (6 bases). Trimming stripped 6 bases from V and 0 bases from J, with 15 bases between. This CDR3 has 16 residues. Germline V gives CDR1 MDHEN, CDR2 SYDVKM. The CDR3 protein is CASSSGVRGSNQPQHF. The CDR3, as DNA: TGTGCCAGCAGCTCCGGAGTCAGGGGTAGCAATCAGCCCCAGCATTTT.

The chain uses TRBV6-1 and TRBJ1-1, with D possibly being TRBD1 (6 bases). The CDR3 sequence is 12 residues long. The germline gives CDR1 MNHNS, CDR2 SASEGT. V was trimmed by 0 bases and J by 8 bases, leaving 7 bases between them. The CDR3 bases are TGTGCCAGCAGTGAAGCTGGGACAGAAGCTTTCTTT. As protein: CASSEAGTEAFF.